The clone carrying this T cell receptor (beta chain) was seen once. Its antigen is not known. These data belong to a study of blood T cells in healthy people across ages. Study details: T cells yielded about one barcoded beta molecule per two cells through template switching. Findings of the study overall: Diversity figures based on one million T cells were deemed too low.

A second roughly 7 to 12 cycle PCR used barcoded and J-beta primers. Sequencing of every sample gave 2.5 million or more CDR3-containing paired-end reads. TCRdb fed the 5' RACE reads into MiXCR, producing one record per CDR3 protein. The repertoire includes over a million distinct CDR3 sequences, around 39% of them detected once, and roughly 7.9% sits in the top ten. CDR1 and CDR2 (germline): DFQATT, SNEGSKA (reference sequence). This CDR3 is built from 12 residues. V was shortened by 4 bases and J by 11 bases, with 17 bases between the two germline ends. The clonotype comes from a woman aged 18-29 years in good health. The source material was blood. The rearrangement uses TRBV20-1 and TRBJ2-5; D unclear. The CDR3 DNA reads as TGCAGTGCTACCGGAGATTACAATGAGCAGTACTTC. This codes for CSATGDYNEQYF.